This T cell receptor delta chain was found in a study of gamma-delta chains in newborns, infants, children. Overall study: Microbial exposure reportedly drives polyclonal innate γδ T cell expansion after birth.

TCRdb ran CATT on the reads. This table has about 5,500 delta-chain clones, 0.35% to 0.5% appearing once. This clone has at least ten counts. This receptor was identified in a child who was a newborn, infant or young child, either healthy, febrile or measles-vaccinated (not recorded which). Material for sequencing was blood.

DNA for the CDR3: TGTGCCTGTGACATACTGGGGGATCCCTCCTGGGACACCCGACAGATGTTTTTC. Protein product: CACDILGDPSWDTRQMFF. The V and J genes are TRDV2 and TRDJ3, with 10 bases fitting TRDD3. Trimming took 2 bases from V and 0 from J; bases not matched to a gene: 3. CDR1 is GEAIGNYY, CDR2 EKD, per germline. This CDR3 is built from 18 residues.